This TCR beta chain was found in a study of technical replicates of blood from four donors (dated by TCRdb to about 2017). The library was obtained by the immunoSEQ multiplex PCR assay. TCRdb's version of the immuneACCESS table is confined to in-frame rearrangements and falls short of the full clone set. An unresolved V gene accounts for under half of the shortfall where checked; the remainder is of unknown origin. This sample comprises tens of thousands of clones, approximately 91% of them detected only once. The top ten clonotypes cover 4.7% of the sample. Remarks on this clone: Its antigen is not yet known. Within one base of it there is no much larger clone, and no base qualities were kept.

The sequence came from a human donor in good health. Some clones in this sample may be carry-over from other donors' samples. Sample: PBMCs.

CDR3 reads: CSVEGTDTGNTIYF. The sequenced DNA is TGCAGCGTTGAAGGGACAGACACTGGAAACACCATATATTTT. The rearranged chain carries TRBV29-1 and TRBJ1-3; a tentative D match to TRBD1 spans 6 bases. Taken from the germline V gene, the CDR1 and CDR2 loops are SQVTM and ANQGSEA. Taken from cysteine to phenylalanine, the CDR3 has 14 residues. Only the CDR3 part of the read is kept: 42 bases, read in frame from the first base. Cut back by 1 base and 2 bases, the V and J ends lie 9 bases apart.